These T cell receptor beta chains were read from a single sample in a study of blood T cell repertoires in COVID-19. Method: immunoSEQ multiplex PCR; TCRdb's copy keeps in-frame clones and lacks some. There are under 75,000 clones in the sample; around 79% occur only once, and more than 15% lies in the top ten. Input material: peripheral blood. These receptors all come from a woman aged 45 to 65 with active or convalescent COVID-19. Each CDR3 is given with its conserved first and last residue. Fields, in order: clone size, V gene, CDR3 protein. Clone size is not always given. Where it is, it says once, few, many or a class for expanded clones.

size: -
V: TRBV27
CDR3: CASSPQTSGSTYEQYF

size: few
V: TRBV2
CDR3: CASRSSSGRSGTGELFF

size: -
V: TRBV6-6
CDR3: CASSRNPRDRVVEQYF

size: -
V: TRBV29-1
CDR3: CSVASSDEQYF

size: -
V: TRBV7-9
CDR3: CASINRDRGQVGELFF

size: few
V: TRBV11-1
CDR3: CASSQGSPGELFF

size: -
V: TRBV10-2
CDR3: CASSVTSSDTQYF

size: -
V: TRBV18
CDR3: CASSPQRSEAFF

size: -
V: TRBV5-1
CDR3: CASSLSVAGGPYNEQFF

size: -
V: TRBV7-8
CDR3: CASSLGGLQETQYF

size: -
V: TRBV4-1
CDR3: CASAPAQGSGANVLTF

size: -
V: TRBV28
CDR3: CASIAPGGYQPQHF

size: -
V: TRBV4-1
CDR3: CASSQGDRGNQPQHF

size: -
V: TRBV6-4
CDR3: CASSVSGNHNSPLHF

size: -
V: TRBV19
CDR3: CASSIGRGTGELFF

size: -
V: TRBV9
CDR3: CASSALTPGDRGLSEAFF

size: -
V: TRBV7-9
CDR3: CASTTVGLATAREQYF

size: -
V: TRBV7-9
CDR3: CASSLQGFTEKLFF

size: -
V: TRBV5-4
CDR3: CASSLETGNTEAFF

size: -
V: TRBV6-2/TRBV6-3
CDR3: CASSNSNEQYF

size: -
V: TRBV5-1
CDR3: CASSLTGDVPNYGYTF

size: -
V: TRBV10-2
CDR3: CASSEQGAGQPQHF

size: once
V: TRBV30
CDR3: CAWRGGRDQPQHF

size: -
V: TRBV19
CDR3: CASSSNIGTGGSGELFF

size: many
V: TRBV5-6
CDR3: CASSYRDRGRVEAFF

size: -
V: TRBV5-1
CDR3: CASSRFAGSSYNEQFF

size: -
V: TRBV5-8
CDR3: CASSPGTGSERETQYF

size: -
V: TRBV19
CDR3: CASSLGRSSYNEQFF

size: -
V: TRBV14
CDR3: CASSPSQLGGRIYNEQFF

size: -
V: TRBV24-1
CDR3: CATSVSGTLRWNEQFF

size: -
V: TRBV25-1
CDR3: CASTKGGLNTEAFF

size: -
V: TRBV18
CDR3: CASSQGQGGSYEQYF

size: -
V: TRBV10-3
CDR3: CAISEQAVNNQPQHF

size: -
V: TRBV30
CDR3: CAWSLRQSNQPQHF

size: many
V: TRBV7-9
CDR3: CASRPASATGELFF

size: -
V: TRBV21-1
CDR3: CASSNETGESYNEQFF

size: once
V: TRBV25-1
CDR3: CASSASGNNEKLFF

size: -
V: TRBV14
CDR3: CASSPLAGGSEQYF

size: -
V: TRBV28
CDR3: CASSLSGRWGQSDTEAFF

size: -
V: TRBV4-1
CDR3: CASSRVGGSRYGYTF

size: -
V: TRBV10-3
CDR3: CAIQLAGAYEQYF

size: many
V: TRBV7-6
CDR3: CASSLVLADGELFF

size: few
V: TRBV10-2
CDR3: CASSAAGGYTEAFF

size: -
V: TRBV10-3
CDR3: CAISIPGQPSEQYF

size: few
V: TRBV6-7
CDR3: CASRDREYTEAFF

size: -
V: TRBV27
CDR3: CASSFNYRVQETQYF

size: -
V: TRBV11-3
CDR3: CASSSGQGRDTQYF

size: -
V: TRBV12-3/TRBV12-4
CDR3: CASSARRNTEAFF

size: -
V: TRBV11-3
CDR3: CASSQTWGLAGTGELFF

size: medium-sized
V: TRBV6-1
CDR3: CASSDEAANEQFF

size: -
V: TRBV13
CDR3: CASSFASTLPYEQYF

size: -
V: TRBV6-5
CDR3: CASSGGTSGRYEQYF

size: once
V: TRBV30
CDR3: CAWSQGLGGYTF

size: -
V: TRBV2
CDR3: CASNERLAGAYNEQFF

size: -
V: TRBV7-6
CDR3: CASSLLGTVYNEQFF

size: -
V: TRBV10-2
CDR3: CASSEWTAYNEQFF

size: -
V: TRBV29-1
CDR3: CSARTGRNTEAFF